The 7 T cell receptor beta chains below all came from one sample that was sequenced in a study of T cell changes during pregnancy in multiple sclerosis. Only in-frame clones appear in the TCRdb table, and some are missing; sequencing was by immunoSEQ multiplex PCR. The table shows 70,000 or so clones, with around 91% occurring only once. The specimen comprised peripheral blood, sampled in the third trimester of pregnancy. The source is a female donor in good health, enrolled as a control in a pregnancy study.

CDR3 sequence (DNA): TGTGCCAGTAGGCCGAACAGGGGAACTAATGAAAAACTGTTTTTT. This codes for CASRPNRGTNEKLFF. The V call is TRBV19, the J call TRBJ1-4; TRBD1 matches at 7 bases. The germline V gene encodes CDR1 LNHDA and CDR2 SQIVND (reference sequence). V was pared by 6 bases and J by 1 base, with 5 bases of the junction left unmatched. This CDR3 has 15 amino acids.

The chain uses TRBV5-4 and TRBJ2-7, with 9 bases identical to TRBD2. The CDR3 loop spans 15 amino acids. After removal of 4 bases from V and 6 bases from J, the junction contained 11 bases not matched to a gene. Germline-derived CDR1 and CDR2 are SGHNT and YYREEE (reference sequence). CDR3 in amino acids: CASSPVSGRGGEQYF. In DNA, the CDR3 is TGTGCCAGCAGCCCGGTTAGCGGGAGAGGGGGCGAGCAGTACTTC.

This clone was seen once. CDR3 nucleotide sequence: TGTGCCAGCAGCGTGAGGAGCAATCAGCCCCAGCATTTT. As protein: CASSVRSNQPQHF. The chain carries TRBV14 and TRBJ1-5; D is unresolved. The V gene lost 5 bases and the J gene lost 1 base, with 6 bases spanning the gap. Germline V gene data show CDR1 as SGHDN and CDR2 as FVKESK. The length of the CDR3 is 13 residues.

The chain joins TRBV7-2 to TRBJ2-2; D unresolved. There are 14 residues in the CDR3. Germline V CDR1 and CDR2: SGHTA, FQGNSA. Trimming shortened V by 5 bases and J by 1 base, and 8 bases separated the two germline ends. The chain's CDR3 is CASSRRENTGELFF. The DNA for the CDR3 is TGTGCCAGCAGCCGAAGAGAGAACACCGGGGAGCTGTTTTTT.

The CDR3 loop reads CASSSSGGSYEQYF. In DNA, the CDR3 is TGCGCCAGCAGCTCTAGCGGGGGCTCCTACGAGCAGTACTTC. This chain uses TRBV5-1 with TRBJ2-7; 10 positions agree with TRBD2. CDR3 size: 14 residues. With 3 bases clipped from V and 0 bases from J, the junction kept 0 bases outside the gene matches. Germline V gene lookup returns CDR1 SGHRS and CDR2 YFSETQ.

The chain is built from TRBV5-4 and TRBJ1-1; 8 bases are shared with TRBD1. Germline CDR1 reads SGHNT; CDR2 reads YYREEE (reference sequence). The trim removed 4 bases at V and 4 bases at J, leaving 9 bases unmatched. The length of the CDR3 is 15 residues. Here the CDR3 reads CASSPPRGQGTEAFF. CDR3 bases: TGTGCCAGCAGCCCCCCCAGGGGGCAGGGCACTGAAGCTTTCTTT.

The chain has TRBV18 and TRBJ1-1; 10 nucleotides agree with TRBD1. V trimming: 6 bases; J trimming: 0 bases; junction bases outside the gene matches: 7. The CDR3 has 16 amino acids. The germline gives CDR1 KGHSH, CDR2 LQKENI. CDR3 bases: TGTGCCAGCTCGGGGACAGGGGATGCCATGAACACTGAAGCTTTCTTT. Its translation: CASSGTGDAMNTEAFF.